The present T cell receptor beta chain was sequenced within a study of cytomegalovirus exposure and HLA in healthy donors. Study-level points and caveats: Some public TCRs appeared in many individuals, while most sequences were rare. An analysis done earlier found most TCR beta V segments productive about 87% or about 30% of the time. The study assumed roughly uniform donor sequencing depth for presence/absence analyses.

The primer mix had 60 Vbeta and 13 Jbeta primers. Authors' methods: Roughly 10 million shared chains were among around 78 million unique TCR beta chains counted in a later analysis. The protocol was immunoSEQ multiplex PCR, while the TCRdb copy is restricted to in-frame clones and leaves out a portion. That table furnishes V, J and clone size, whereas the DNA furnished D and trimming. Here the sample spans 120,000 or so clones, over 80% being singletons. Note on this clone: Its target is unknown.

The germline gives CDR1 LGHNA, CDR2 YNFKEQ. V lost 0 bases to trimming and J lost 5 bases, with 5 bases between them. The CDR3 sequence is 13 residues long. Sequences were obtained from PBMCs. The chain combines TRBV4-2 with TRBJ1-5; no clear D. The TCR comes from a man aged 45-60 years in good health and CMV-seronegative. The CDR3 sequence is CASSQDPDQPQHF. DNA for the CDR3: TGTGCCAGCAGCCAAGACCCCGATCAGCCCCAGCATTTT.